The clone carrying this T cell receptor beta chain was picked up one time. These data come from a study of blood T cell repertoires in COVID-19. CDR1 is WNHNN, CDR2 SYGVQD, per germline (reference sequence). The V and J ends lost 5 bases and 14 bases, in that order; junction bases with no gene match: 3. This CDR3 comprises 11 residues. Method: immunoSEQ multiplex PCR; TCRdb's copy keeps in-frame clones and lacks some. The data hold about 430,000 clones, with roughly 84% observed a single time. Before they entered the study, exposed participants had met a COVID-19 case within 2 weeks. The chain recombines TRBV10-1 with TRBJ1-6; 7 positions match TRBD1. The sample was PBMCs or T cells enriched from blood (not recorded which). The source is a woman under 30 who had been exposed to COVID-19. The CDR3, as DNA: TGCGCCAGCAGTAAAGGACAGGCCCTCCACTTT. Protein sequence: CASSKGQALHF.